Sequencing of this T cell receptor (beta chain) was carried out in a study of blood T cells in healthy people across ages. The authors ran a second PCR of 7 to 11 cycles using a sample-barcoded 5' primer and a J-beta primer mix. Each cDNA molecule was tagged by a template-switch adaptor with 12 random nucleotides. TCRdb ran MiXCR on the 5' RACE reads and lists one entry per CDR3 protein. The sample records roughly 1.9 million distinct CDR3 sequences, about 39% being singletons. This clonotype was seen at least ten times. Antigen specificity is unknown. Drawn from each donor were 8.5 to 10 milliliters of peripheral blood. Findings and caveats of the study: A strong correlation between TCR beta diversity and naive T cell percentage was seen. Relative to aged donors, long-lived donors carried more naive CD4+ cells and displayed higher diversity.

The CDR3 length is 12 residues. V was trimmed by 6 bases and J by 3 bases, leaving 7 bases between them. The V gene's germline CDR1 is SNHLY and CDR2 FYNNEI. The specimen was blood. V and J are TRBV2 and TRBJ2-3; D gene uncertain. The sequence came from a human donor in good health. CDR3 amino acids: CASSDGTDTQYF. CDR3 nucleotide sequence: TGTGCCAGCAGCGACGGAACAGATACGCAGTATTTT.